Below are 8 T cell receptor beta chains sequenced from a single sample in a study of OX40 agonist ivuxolimab in advanced cancers. Generated by immunoSEQ multiplex PCR, the TCRdb table keeps only in-frame clones and is missing some. This table has more than 65,000 clones, approximately 91% appearing once. The sample was CD4+ or CD8+ T cells sorted from blood, taken in a trial of the OX40 agonist ivuxolimab. The receptors stem from an adult with an advanced solid tumor such as melanoma, head and neck, liver or kidney cancer.

The chain joins TRBV15 to TRBJ1-1, with D possibly being TRBD1 (5 bases). The CDR3 spans 14 residues. Trimming left V 0 bases short and J 5 bases short, with 10 bases between. CDR1 is LNHNV, CDR2 YYDKDF, per germline (reference sequence). The chain's CDR3 is CATSRDAGWTEAFF. CDR3 DNA: TGTGCCACCAGCAGAGATGCAGGGTGGACTGAAGCTTTCTTT.

This clone has more than one count but fewer than ten. V is TRBV19 and J is TRBJ2-7; TRBD1 might be the D (6 bases). Germline assignment: CDR1 LNHDA and CDR2 SQIVND (reference sequence). The V end lost 7 bases, the J end lost 4 bases, and 17 bases lay between the germline ends. This CDR3 region has 14 residues. For the CDR3, the DNA is TGTGCCAGTAAGAGCTCACAGGGTCCTTACGAGCAGTACTTC. Its protein is CASKSSQGPYEQYF.

This clone has just one count. This chain joins TRBV7-9 and TRBJ2-3; D unclear. CDR3 length: 14 residues. V was cut by 7 bases and J by 0 bases, with 11 bases left in between. Germline-derived CDR1 and CDR2 are SEHNR and FQNEAQ (reference sequence). The CDR3 region has the DNA TGTGCCAGCAAGCCCCAAGGGAGCACAGATACGCAGTATTTT. This codes for CASKPQGSTDTQYF. Full variable domain (missing parts from reference TRBV7-9 and TRBJ2-3): DTGVSQNPRHKITKRGQNVTFRCDPISEHNRLYWYRQTLGQGPEFLTYFQNEAQLEKSRLLSDRFSAERPKGSFSTLEIQRTEQGDSAMYLCASKPQGSTDTQYFGPGTRLTVL.

This chain joins TRBV6-6 and TRBJ2-1; tentatively, D is TRBD2 (5 bases). Germline assignment: CDR1 MNHNY and CDR2 SVGAGI (reference sequence). Trimming took off 2 bases at V and 8 bases at J, with 10 bases between the two ends. The CDR3 totals 13 residues. CDR3 coding DNA: TGTGCCAGCAGTTACGAGGGAATCCATGAGCAGTTCTTC. Translated: CASSYEGIHEQFF.

The chain joins TRBV30 to TRBJ2-5; maybe TRBD2 (6 bases). This CDR3 region has 11 residues. Germline V gene data show CDR1 as GTSNPN and CDR2 as SVGIG (reference sequence). Trimming stripped 3 bases from V and 5 bases from J, with 7 bases between. DNA of the CDR3: TGTGCCTGGAGCCGGGGGGAGACCCAGTACTTC. It is translated as CAWSRGETQYF.

The chain employs TRBV10-1 and TRBJ1-1, with a tentative D call TRBD1 (5 bases). The CDR3 spans 13 residues. V lost 6 bases and J lost 4, with 12 bases in between. Germline V gene data show CDR1 as WNHNN and CDR2 as SYGVQD (reference sequence). The DNA for the CDR3 is TGCGCCAGCAGGCAGGGTAGGGGCACTGAAGCTTTCTTT. Protein product: CASRQGRGTEAFF.

The chain has TRBV7-9 and TRBJ2-2; D not certain. Germline values: CDR1 SEHNR, CDR2 FQNEAQ (reference sequence). V gave up 1 base and J gave up 6 bases, with 9 bases separating them. The CDR3 loop spans 14 amino acids. CDR3 residues: CASSLGVGPGELFF. DNA of the CDR3: TGTGCCAGCAGCTTAGGGGTAGGGCCCGGGGAGCTGTTTTTT. The variable domain in full, with the rest retrieved from reference TRBV7-9 and TRBJ2-2, is DTGVSQNPRHKITKRGQNVTFRCDPISEHNRLYWYRQTLGQGPEFLTYFQNEAQLEKSRLLSDRFSAERPKGSFSTLEIQRTEQGDSAMYLCASSLGVGPGELFFGEGSRLTVL.

The rearrangement links TRBV7-2 to TRBJ2-1; TRBD1 or TRBD2 may be the D gene (5 bases each). CDR1 SGHTA and CDR2 FQGNSA come from the germline V gene. The length of the CDR3 is 12 residues. With 5 bases removed from V and 12 bases from J, the gap between germline ends came to 14 bases. DNA of the CDR3: TGTGCCAGCAGCGCCACCGGGACGTGGCAGTTCTTC. Amino acids: CASSATGTWQFF.